This TCR beta chain was identified during a study of T cells in localized non-small cell lung cancer (dated by TCRdb to 2019 to 2021). The study in broad terms: The study examined T cell repertoires in under 300 patients with early-stage NSCLC and compared tumors with uninvolved tumor-adjacent lungs. The cohort comprised around 250 treatment-naïve NSCLC patients with resected, localized lung tumors. NSCLC patients had a mean age of approximately 66 years, and about 140 were male and 107 female.

Here is what the overall study found, with its caveats: Of the top 100 tumor clones, a median of about 53 were detected in paired uninvolved adjacent lung; under 35 were also among that lung's top 100. The highest T cell clonality was observed in uninvolved tumor-adjacent lung, where clonality exceeded that of tumor, suggesting that antigenic responses were more focused in uninvolved tumor-adjacent lung. Longer overall survival was associated with higher blood T cell density, whereas shorter survival was associated with higher adjacent-lung clonality. Because of the exploratory design, TCR variables were selected using unadjusted p-values without false-discovery rate correction. Because multi-region sequencing of the tumors was not done, intratumor heterogeneity could not be ruled out.

TCR beta CDR3 regions were sequenced from DNA using the immunoSEQ Assay. The authors processed their data as follows. T cell density was computed as TCR beta template counts normalized to usable DNA estimated by amplifying housekeeping genes. Richness was estimated using the preseqR package, with extrapolation to 400,000 templates for PBMC samples and to 120,000 templates for tissue samples. Clonality was calculated as one minus Pielou's evenness. To identify tissue-enriched TCRs, differential abundance testing was run on productive amino-acid clonotypes with a minimum total count of 5 and an alpha of 0.1. The Jaccard Index and the Morisita Overlap Index were used to measure how much the repertoires overlapped between compartments. TCR beta CDR3s were clustered by GLIPH together with public tetramer-defined viral CDR3s, and at least three viral sequences plus V-gene enrichment were required for viral motifs. Drawn from immuneACCESS, this table holds only the in-frame rearrangements with V and J called that TCRdb kept. Clones are partly lost; checked studies trace under half to an unresolved V gene and leave the rest unexplained. V, J and clone size are those of that table, while D and trimming were read from the DNA. The sample data list about 21,000 clones, and approximately 81% of these were observed just once. In total, the top ten clones hold about 15% of the sample.

This clone occurred once. Its antigen remains unidentified. Per-base quality was not reported, and no clone a single base away is much larger than it. The CDR3 goes from the cysteine to the phenylalanine over 16 residues. The retained sequence is limited to the CDR3, 48 bases, with the frame set at the first base. CDR1 SGHRS and CDR2 YFSETQ were looked up in the germline V gene. Here V drops 5 bases and J drops 8 bases, and the junction holds 14 bases not matched to any gene. At diagnosis, peripheral blood, uninvolved tumor-adjacent lung and tumor were collected and were preserved as a mix of fresh-frozen and FFPE material. For TCR repertoire profiling, blood samples were analyzed in the form of peripheral blood mononuclear cells.

The chain employs TRBV5-1 and TRBJ1-2, and 11 junctional nucleotides match TRBD1. The source is a woman between 35 and 70 years old with stage II squamous cell lung carcinoma. The material sequenced was PBMCs, taken before any cancer treatment. The DNA sequence is given as TGCGCCAGCAGTGACCCGAGGACAGGGGGCGCGCGGGGCTACACCTTC. Translated, it gives CASSDPRTGGARGYTF.